Each of the 21 T cell receptor beta chains below was sequenced from the same sample in a study of regulatory T cells in long-lasting Graves disease. CDR3 regions were amplified by Arm-PCR using iRepertoire HTBI primers to build TCR beta libraries. TCRdb independently ran MiXCR on the multiplex PCR reads; one entry per CDR3 protein. The sample has approximately 300,000 distinct CDR3 sequences, over 15% seen once. Time point noted: newly diagnosed GD, antithyroid drugs for less than 3 months. Following extraction of RNA from PBMCs, that RNA was used to make the TCR library. The sample was peripheral blood mononuclear cells (PBMCs), taken at new diagnosis, from a patient treated with antithyroid drugs. Receptors originate from a female donor with Graves disease.

In this sample, this clonotype turned up many times. The genes are TRBV27 and TRBJ1-4; TRBD1 might be the D (6 bases). This CDR3 region has 18 residues. V dropped 1 base and J dropped 7 bases, with 22 bases sitting between them. Germline V gene lookup returns CDR1 MNHEY and CDR2 SMNVEV (reference sequence). The CDR3 sequence: CASSLWSRGRFGGEKLFF. The CDR3 bases are TGTGCCAGCAGTTTATGGTCCAGGGGCCGTTTCGGCGGTGAAAAACTGTTTTTT.

There are many counts of this clonotype. This sequence joins TRBV28 and TRBJ2-1, with D possibly being TRBD2 (5 bases). CDR1 and CDR2 from the germline V gene are MDHEN and SYDVKM. The CDR3 runs 15 residues. Trimming took off 6 bases at V and 0 bases at J, with 12 bases between the two ends. The CDR3 DNA follows: TGTGCCAGCAGACCTGGACTCCACTCCTACAATGAGCAGTTCTTC. It specifies CASRPGLHSYNEQFF.

V is TRBV25-1 and J is TRBJ2-2; D perhaps matches TRBD1 (6 bases). Germline CDR1 reads MGHDK; CDR2 reads SYGVNS. The V end lost 5 bases, the J end lost 3 bases, and 13 bases lay between the germline ends. The length of the CDR3 is 15 residues. CDR3 sequence: CASSSPGQDTGELFF. In DNA form, the CDR3 reads TGTGCCAGCAGTTCTCCGGGACAAGACACCGGGGAGCTGTTTTTT.

This clonotype was counted ten times or more. V gene TRBV7-9 combines with J gene TRBJ2-1; 8 nucleotides line up with TRBD2. Germline values: CDR1 SEHNR, CDR2 FQNEAQ (reference sequence). With 5 bases clipped from V and 3 bases from J, the junction kept 12 bases outside the gene matches. There are 17 residues in the CDR3. The CDR3 DNA reads TGTGCCAGCAGCAATAGCGGGAATACCCTGAACTACAATGAGCAGTTCTTC. Translation: CASSNSGNTLNYNEQFF.

This clonotype was picked up a small number of times. This chain uses TRBV7-9 with TRBJ2-3; 10 bases are a match to TRBD1. J gave up 4 bases and V 1 base, and 5 bases lay outside the gene matches. Germline V lookup: CDR1 SEHNR, CDR2 FQNEAQ (reference sequence). The CDR3 covers 16 residues. The CDR3 loop reads CASSLGDRGPADTQYF. The CDR3 region has the DNA TGTGCCAGCAGCTTAGGAGACAGGGGGCCGGCAGATACGCAGTATTTT.

A note on this clonotype: This may be a read error, as it is one base from a much larger clone. The J gene is TRBJ2-3, the V gene TRBV18; D is ambiguous. The J call may be in error: the DNA end matches TRBJ2-1 better. Germline lookup yields CDR1 KGHSH and CDR2 LQKENI. This CDR3 is 12 amino acids long. The CDR3 DNA reads TGTGCCAGCTCAACCTTTACCTACGAGCAGTTCTTC. Amino acids: CASSTFTYEQFF.

On this clonotype itself: The germline gene is not matched at one end of the junction; a read error may be the cause. The chain links TRBV9 to TRBJ2-7, with 11 bases that match TRBD1. This CDR3 has 14 amino acids. In germline, CDR1 is SGDLS, CDR2 YYNGEE. The chain's CDR3 is CASSPGTGGYEHYF. The CDR3, as DNA: TGTGCCAGCAGCCCCGGGACAGGGGGTTACGAGCACTACTTC.

Many counts were recorded for this clonotype. The chain uses TRBV12-3 or TRBV12-4 and TRBJ2-7; 14 nucleotides align to TRBD2. V dropped 5 bases and J dropped 2; count of bases not matched to a gene: 2. The CDR3 length is 15 residues. CDR3 DNA sequence: TGTGCCAGCAGTAAGACTAGCGGGAGGGCCTACGAGCAGTACTTC. As protein: CASSKTSGRAYEQYF.

This clonotype was seen many times. The chain links TRBV28 to TRBJ1-4, with 10 bases aligning to TRBD1. CDR1 MDHEN and CDR2 SYDVKM come from the germline V gene. There are 18 residues in the CDR3. V lost 6 bases to trimming and J lost 8 bases; unmatched junction nucleotides: 18. The CDR3 DNA reads as TGTGCCAGCAGCTCAGTACGTTGGGACAGGGGCTTAGAAGAAAAACTGTTTTTT. Amino acids: CASSSVRWDRGLEEKLFF.

To note about this clonotype: One end of the junction is discordant with germline, which a read error may explain. The chain links TRBV5-1 to TRBJ2-1; 13 positions match TRBD2. Germline V CDR1 and CDR2: SGHRS, YFSETQ. The CDR3 length is 15 residues. CDR3 bases: TGCGCCAGCAGCCGGACTAGCGGGAGAGACAATGAGCAGGTCTTC. This encodes CASSRTSGRDNEQVF.

The chain employs TRBV2 and TRBJ2-3, with D uncertain. V was trimmed by 4 bases and J by 8 bases, leaving 13 bases between them. The CDR3 is 13 amino acids. CDR1 and CDR2 (germline): SNHLY, FYNNEI. The CDR3 is CASSGAAYGTQYF. Here the CDR3 DNA reads TGTGCCAGCAGTGGGGCTGCTTATGGTACGCAGTATTTT.

This clonotype came up many times. Written as DNA, the CDR3 is TGTGCCATCAGTGATGGACAGATCAACACCGGGGAGCTGTTTTTT. Protein product: CAISDGQINTGELFF. The chain couples TRBV10-3 to TRBJ2-2; D possibly corresponds to TRBD1 (6 bases). In germline, CDR1 is ENHRY, CDR2 SYGVKD. The CDR3 is 15 residues long. V lost 3 bases and J 2 bases, leaving 10 bases between the germline ends.

This clonotype was counted at least ten times. CDR3 amino acids: CASRVTNMNTEAFF. DNA of the CDR3: TGTGCCAGCAGAGTGACAAACATGAACACTGAAGCTTTCTTT. The chain joins TRBV6-1 to TRBJ1-1, with D hard to call. The V and J ends lost 6 bases and 0 bases respectively, with 11 bases between them. CDR1 is MNHNS, CDR2 SASEGT, per germline. The CDR3 runs 14 residues.

Worth noting for this clonotype: This probably arose from a read error, given a far larger clone one base away. CDR3 sequence (DNA): TGTGCCAGCAGTTTTCCTGCTAGCGGGAGTGCCTACAATGAGCAGTACTTC. It specifies CASSFPASGSAYNEQYF. This chain joins TRBV28 and TRBJ2-7, with 10 nucleotides matching TRBD2. V gave up 3 bases and J gave up 7 bases; unmatched junction bases: 15. This CDR3 spans 17 amino acids. Germline V gives CDR1 MDHEN, CDR2 SYDVKM.

This clonotype has at least ten counts. This rearrangement joins TRBV28 to TRBJ2-7; D unclear. Trimming took off 4 bases at V and 2 bases at J, with 12 bases between the two ends. The CDR3 contains 14 residues. The germline V gene has CDR1 MDHEN and CDR2 SYDVKM. CDR3 residues: CASSSSDIPYEQYF. CDR3 nucleotide sequence: TGTGCCAGCAGTTCCTCTGACATTCCCTACGAGCAGTACTTC.

V and J are TRBV5-1 and TRBJ1-2; 7 bases are shared with TRBD1. The V gene end was trimmed by 4 bases and the J gene end by 4 bases; junction bases not matched to a gene: 16. Germline V gives CDR1 SGHRS, CDR2 YFSETQ. The CDR3 has 17 residues. The CDR3 sequence is CASSPPTGSNRAYGYTF. DNA for the CDR3: TGCGCCAGCAGCCCGCCGACAGGGAGCAACCGGGCCTATGGCTACACCTTC.

This clonotype was seen at least ten times. The chain links TRBV18 to TRBJ1-5; the D is unclear. V was pared by 3 bases and J by 1 base, with 10 bases between. The CDR3 has 15 residues. CDR1 and CDR2 (germline): KGHSH, LQKENI. The DNA of the CDR3 is TGTGCCAGCTCACCCTCCTCGGAGAGCAATCAGCCCCAGCATTTT. It encodes CASSPSSESNQPQHF.

This clonotype was seen at least ten times. The V call is TRBV24-1, the J call TRBJ2-6; 7 bases match TRBD1. The CDR3 has 17 amino acids. The trim removed 3 bases at V and 4 bases at J, leaving 8 bases unmatched. Germline assignment: CDR1 KGHDR and CDR2 SFDVKD. CDR3 loop: CATSDRDSRWGANVLTF. The CDR3 DNA follows: TGTGCCACCAGTGATAGGGACAGCCGGTGGGGGGCCAACGTCCTGACTTTC.

This clonotype showed up many times. The chain couples TRBV6-1 to TRBJ1-4, with D perhaps TRBD1 (5 bases). The germline gives CDR1 MNHNS, CDR2 SASEGT. This CDR3 is built from 13 residues. V was shortened by 5 bases and J by 7 bases, with 11 bases between the two germline ends. The CDR3 loop is CASSRGLSEKLFF. The CDR3 nucleotides read TGTGCCAGCAGTAGGGGTTTGAGTGAAAAACTGTTTTTT.

J is TRBJ2-3 and V is TRBV18; no firm D call. With 1 base removed from V and 2 bases from J, the gap between germline ends came to 13 bases. The CDR3 extends over 16 amino acids. Per germline, CDR1 KGHSH and CDR2 LQKENI. The CDR3: CASSPQDLIITDTQYF. The CDR3 coding sequence is TGTGCCAGCTCACCACAAGACCTAATTATCACAGATACGCAGTATTTT.

In its sample, this clonotype was seen many times. The rearrangement uses TRBV24-1 and TRBJ2-5; D unresolved. Looked up from germline, CDR1 is KGHDR and CDR2 is SFDVKD. Trimming removed 3 bases from V and 3 bases from J, with 19 bases in between. The CDR3 length is 17 residues. CDR3 bases: TGTGCCACCAGTGATACCCGACCCGATGTTTATGAAGAGACCCAGTACTTC. As protein: CATSDTRPDVYEETQYF.